This TCR beta chain is drawn from a study of cytomegalovirus exposure and HLA in healthy donors. The validation cohort, a group of 100 to 150 subjects, included the donors and was separate from the roughly 670-subject first cohort. Findings and caveats of the study: Most TCR sequences proved rare, with some public TCRs found in many donors. With high specificity and sensitivity, the classifier reportedly diagnosed cytomegalovirus status. Cytomegalovirus association was assigned to more than 150 TCR beta chains.

To note about this clone: The antigen remains unidentified.

Produced via immunoSEQ multiplex PCR; TCRdb's table is partial and in-frame only. The sample lists some 140,000 clones; approximately 85% were seen once. The TCR comes from a woman aged 25 to 39 in good health and CMV-seronegative. The sequencing input was PBMCs.

The DNA for the CDR3 is TGCGCCAGCAGCCACGCCTCCCCGGCAGGGGGCCTGAACACTGAAGCTTTCTTT. Translated, it gives CASSHASPAGGLNTEAFF. The rearrangement links TRBV4-1 to TRBJ1-1; 8 nucleotides line up with TRBD1. This CDR3 is 18 amino acids long. The V and J ends lost 3 bases and 0 bases, in that order; junction bases with no gene match: 12. Looked up from germline, CDR1 is MGHRA and CDR2 is YSYEKL.